At least ten counts were recorded for the clone carrying this T cell receptor beta chain. By quantitative 5'-RACE with molecular barcodes, the TCR beta libraries were made. Each CDR3 protein is one row after TCRdb ran MiXCR on the 5' RACE reads. This sample yields under 300,000 distinct CDR3 sequences, of which 8% to 9.5% are seen a single time; about 6.8% belongs to the top ten. The source of the sample is a study of CD8 T cells in ankylosing spondylitis. The CDR3 loop spans 14 amino acids. The V gene's germline CDR1 is DFQATT and CDR2 SNEGSKA (reference sequence). Trimming stripped 0 bases from V and 5 bases from J, with 13 bases between.

Input material: blood, either unsorted or a sorted T cell fraction (not recorded which). The chain couples TRBV20-1 to TRBJ1-2; D remains ambiguous. The clonotype was recovered from a male donor with ankylosing spondylitis or in good health (not recorded which). CDR3 DNA: TGCAGTGCTAGAGATCTAAGCAGCGTATATGGCTACACCTTC. Translation gives CSARDLSSVYGYTF.